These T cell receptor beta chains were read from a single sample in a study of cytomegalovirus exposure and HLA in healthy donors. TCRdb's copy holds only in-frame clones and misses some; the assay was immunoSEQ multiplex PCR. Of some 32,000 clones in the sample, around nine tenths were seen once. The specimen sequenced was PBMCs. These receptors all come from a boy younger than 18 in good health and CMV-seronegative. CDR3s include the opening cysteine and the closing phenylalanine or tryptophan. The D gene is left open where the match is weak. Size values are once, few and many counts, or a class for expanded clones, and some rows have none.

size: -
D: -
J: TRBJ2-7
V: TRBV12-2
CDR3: CASRFRTGPISYEQYF
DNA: TGTGCAAGTCGCTTTAGGACAGGGCCAATCTCCTACGAGCAGTACTTC

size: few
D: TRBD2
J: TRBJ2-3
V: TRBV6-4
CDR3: CASSDSPGGSTDTQYF
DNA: TGTGCCAGCAGTGACTCCCCGGGGGGGAGCACAGATACGCAGTATTTT

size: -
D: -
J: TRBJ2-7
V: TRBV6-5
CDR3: CASRYDSHKMGEQYF
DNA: TGTGCCAGCCGCTACGACAGCCACAAAATGGGCGAGCAGTACTTC

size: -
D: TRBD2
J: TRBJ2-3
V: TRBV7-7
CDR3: CASSPTGLAGGEGTQYF
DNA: TGTGCCAGCAGCCCCACCGGACTAGCGGGGGGCGAGGGTACGCAGTATTTT

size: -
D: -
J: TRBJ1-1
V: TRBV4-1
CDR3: CASSRGPEAFF
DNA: TGCGCCAGCAGCCGAGGGCCTGAAGCTTTCTTT

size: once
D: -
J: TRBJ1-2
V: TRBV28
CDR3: CASSLWQGDLYGYTF
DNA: TGTGCCAGCAGTTTATGGCAGGGCGACCTTTATGGCTACACCTTC

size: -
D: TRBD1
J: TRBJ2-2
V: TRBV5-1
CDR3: CASSPPRGGRGLKTGELFF
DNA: TGCGCCAGCAGCCCACCCCGAGGTGGCAGGGGGCTAAAGACCGGGGAGCTGTTTTTT

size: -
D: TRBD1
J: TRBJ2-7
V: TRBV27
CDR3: CASSLIDRGKNEQYF
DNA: TGTGCCAGCAGTTTAATCGACAGGGGAAAAAACGAGCAGTACTTC

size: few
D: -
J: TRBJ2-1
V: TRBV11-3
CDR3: CASSPRGRGGNNEQFF
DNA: TGTGCCAGCAGCCCCAGGGGGCGGGGGGGAAACAATGAGCAGTTCTTC

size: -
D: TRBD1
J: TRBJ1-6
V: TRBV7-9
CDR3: CASSPQGQGIPPLHF
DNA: TGTGCCAGCAGCCCGCAGGGACAGGGGATCCCACCCCTCCACTTT

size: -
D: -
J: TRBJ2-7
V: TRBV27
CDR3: CASRPLSGYEQYF
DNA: TGTGCCAGCAGACCCCTTTCCGGGTACGAGCAGTACTTC

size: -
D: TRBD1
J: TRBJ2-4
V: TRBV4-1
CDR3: CASSPPGQGYLLAKNIQYF
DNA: TGCGCCAGCAGCCCGCCGGGACAGGGGTATCTTTTGGCCAAAAACATTCAGTACTTC

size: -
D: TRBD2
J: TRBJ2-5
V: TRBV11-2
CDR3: CATLGFAGEPQETQYF
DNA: TGTGCCACCCTGGGTTTTGCGGGGGAGCCCCAAGAGACCCAGTACTTC

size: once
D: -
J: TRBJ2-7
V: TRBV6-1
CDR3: CASRSKQGSYEQYF
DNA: TGTGCCAGCAGAAGTAAACAGGGTTCCTACGAGCAGTACTTC

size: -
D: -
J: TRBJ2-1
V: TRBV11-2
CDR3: CASSFNGDLNEQFF
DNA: TGTGCCAGCAGCTTCAACGGGGATCTCAATGAGCAGTTCTTC

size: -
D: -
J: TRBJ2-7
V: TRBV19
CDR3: CASSIGNSGEQYF
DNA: TGTGCCAGTAGTATAGGGAACAGCGGAGAGCAGTACTTC

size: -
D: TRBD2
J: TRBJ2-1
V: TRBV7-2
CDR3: CASSQGLAGSREQFF
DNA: TGTGCCAGCAGCCAGGGACTAGCGGGGAGCCGTGAGCAGTTCTTC

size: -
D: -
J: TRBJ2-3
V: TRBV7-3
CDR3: CASSLTGPGSRVTDTQYF
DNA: TGTGCCAGCAGCTTAACAGGCCCGGGTAGTAGAGTCACAGATACGCAGTATTTT

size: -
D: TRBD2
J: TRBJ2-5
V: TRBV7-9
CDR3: CASSPGVLAGQNQETQYF
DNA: TGTGCCAGCAGCCCCGGGGTCCTAGCGGGGCAAAACCAAGAGACCCAGTACTTC

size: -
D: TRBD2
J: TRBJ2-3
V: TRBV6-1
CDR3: CASSEMAGGLSSTDTQYF
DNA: TGTGCCAGCAGTGAAATGGCGGGGGGGTTATCTAGCACAGATACGCAGTATTTT

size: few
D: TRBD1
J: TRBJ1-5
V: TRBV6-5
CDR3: CASSPDRGGQPQHF
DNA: TGTGCCAGCAGTCCCGACAGGGGCGGTCAGCCCCAGCATTTT

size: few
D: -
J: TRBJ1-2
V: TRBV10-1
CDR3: CASSTGVDYGYTF
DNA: TGCGCCAGCAGTACGGGAGTGGACTATGGCTACACCTTC

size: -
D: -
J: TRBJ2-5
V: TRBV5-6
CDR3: CASSSGPGLQETQYF
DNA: TGTGCCAGCAGCTCTGGACCGGGACTGCAAGAGACCCAGTACTTC

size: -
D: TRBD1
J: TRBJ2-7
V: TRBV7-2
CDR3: CASSLGTAYEQYF
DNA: TGTGCCAGCAGCCTAGGGACAGCCTACGAGCAGTACTTC

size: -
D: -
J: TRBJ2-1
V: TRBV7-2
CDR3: CASSLRARGGRNEQFF
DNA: TGTGCCAGCAGCTTAAGAGCAAGGGGAGGTAGGAATGAGCAGTTCTTC

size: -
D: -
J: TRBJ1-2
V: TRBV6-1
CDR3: CASREYHRDTLNVDTF
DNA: TGTGCCAGCAGGGAATACCACAGGGATACTCTCAATGTCGACACCTTC

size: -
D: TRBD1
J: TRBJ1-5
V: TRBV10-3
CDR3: CAISGQGSQPQHF
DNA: TGTGCCATCAGTGGACAGGGCAGTCAGCCCCAGCATTTT

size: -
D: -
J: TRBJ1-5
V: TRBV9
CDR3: CASSVAPGSNQPQHF
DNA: TGTGCCAGCAGCGTAGCCCCCGGGAGCAATCAGCCCCAGCATTTT

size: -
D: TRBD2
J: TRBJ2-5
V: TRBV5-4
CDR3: CASSPDGTSGQETQYF
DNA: TGTGCCAGCAGCCCCGACGGGACTAGCGGACAAGAGACCCAGTACTTC

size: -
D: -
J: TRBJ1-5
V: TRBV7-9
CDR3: CASSLLGEQPQHF
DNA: TGTGCCAGCAGCTTATTGGGCGAGCAGCCCCAGCATTTT

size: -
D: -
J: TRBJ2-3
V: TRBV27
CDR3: CASSYGAASTDTQYF
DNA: TGTGCCAGCAGCTATGGTGCCGCTAGCACAGATACGCAGTATTTT

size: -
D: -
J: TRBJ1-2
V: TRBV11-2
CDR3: CASSLYRGPGGYTF
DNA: TGTGCCAGCAGCTTATATAGAGGTCCGGGAGGCTACACCTTC

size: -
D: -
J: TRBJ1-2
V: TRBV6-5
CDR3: CASSTLDSLYTF
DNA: TGTGCCAGCAGTACACTGGACAGCCTCTACACCTTC

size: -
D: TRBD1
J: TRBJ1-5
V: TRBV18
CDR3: CASSPQGALGQPQHF
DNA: TGTGCCAGCTCACCACAGGGGGCTCTGGGACAGCCCCAGCATTTT

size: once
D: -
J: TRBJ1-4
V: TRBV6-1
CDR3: CASTVGNSGGEKLFF
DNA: TGTGCCAGCACTGTAGGTAATTCTGGCGGTGAAAAACTGTTTTTT

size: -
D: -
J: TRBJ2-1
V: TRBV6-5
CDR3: CASSYPEASYNEQFF
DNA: TGTGCCAGCAGTTACCCGGAGGCCTCCTACAATGAGCAGTTCTTC

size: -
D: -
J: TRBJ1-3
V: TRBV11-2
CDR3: CASSLNRAGNTIYF
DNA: TGTGCCAGCAGCTTAAACAGGGCTGGAAACACCATATATTTT

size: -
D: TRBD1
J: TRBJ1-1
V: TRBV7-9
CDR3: CASSRGTGGTEAFF
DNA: TGTGCCAGCAGCAGGGGGACAGGGGGCACTGAAGCTTTCTTT

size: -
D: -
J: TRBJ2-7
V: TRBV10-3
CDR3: CAIRTENYEQYF
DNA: TGTGCCATCCGAACAGAGAATTACGAGCAGTACTTC

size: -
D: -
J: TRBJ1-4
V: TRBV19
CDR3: CASRGGNEKLFF
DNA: TGTGCCAGTAGGGGAGGCAATGAAAAACTGTTTTTT

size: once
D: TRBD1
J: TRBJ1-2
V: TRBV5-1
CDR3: CASSPTGGEDGYTF
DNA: TGCGCCAGCAGCCCAACAGGGGGCGAAGATGGCTACACCTTC

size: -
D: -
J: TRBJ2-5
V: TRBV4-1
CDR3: CASSQVGHVPETQYF
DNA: TGCGCCAGCAGCCAAGTGGGACATGTCCCGGAGACCCAGTACTTC

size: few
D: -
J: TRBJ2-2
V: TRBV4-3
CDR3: CASSQDRQPSGELFF
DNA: TGCGCCAGCAGCCAAGATAGACAGCCTTCCGGGGAGCTGTTTTTT

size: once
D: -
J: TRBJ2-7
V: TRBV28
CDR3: CASSWDIAYEQYF
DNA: TGTGCCAGCAGTTGGGACATTGCCTACGAGCAGTACTTC

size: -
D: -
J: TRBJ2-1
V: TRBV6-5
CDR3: CASSYSSGNEQFF
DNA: TGTGCCAGCAGTTACTCCAGCGGCAATGAGCAGTTCTTC

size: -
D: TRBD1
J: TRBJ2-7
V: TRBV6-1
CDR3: CASSGWGTGPNYEQYF
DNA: TGTGCCAGCAGTGGTTGGGGGACAGGCCCTAACTACGAGCAGTACTTC

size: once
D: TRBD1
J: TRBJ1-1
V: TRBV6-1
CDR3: CASSASTGGNTEAFF
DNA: TGTGCCAGCAGCGCCTCTACAGGGGGCAACACTGAAGCTTTCTTT

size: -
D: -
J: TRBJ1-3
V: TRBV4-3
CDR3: CASRDMGSPGNTIYF
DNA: TGCGCCAGCAGGGACATGGGGTCTCCTGGAAACACCATATATTTT

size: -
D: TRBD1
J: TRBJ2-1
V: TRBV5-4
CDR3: CASSLGQGAIIYNEQFF
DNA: TGTGCCAGCAGCTTGGGACAGGGGGCAATTATTTACAATGAGCAGTTCTTC

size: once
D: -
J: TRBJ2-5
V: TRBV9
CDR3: CASSVEGQLQETQYF
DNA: TGTGCCAGCAGCGTAGAGGGACAACTCCAAGAGACCCAGTACTTC